Described below is a single T cell receptor (beta chain) sequence and its context. Study processing details: Scientists estimated how many nucleated cells there were by amplifying reference gene primers. The data were produced by immunoSEQ multiplex PCR, yet TCRdb's version contains in-frame clones alone and is incomplete. Clone size and the V and J calls come from that table; the DNA yielded D and trimming. The sample consists of 25,000 to 30,000 clones, around 96% of them appearing once. V gave up 0 bases and J gave up 2 bases, with 15 bases separating them. The germline CDR1 and CDR2 sequences are SGDLS and YYNGEE. The CDR3 runs 16 residues. These data belong to a study of blood T cell repertoires in COVID-19. The wider study: The origin of the acute and convalescent COVID-19 samples was the United States, Italy and Spain. Nucleic acid was either cDNA or gDNA, and it came from T cells, B-cell-depleted T cells, or PBMCs.

The chain combines TRBV9 with TRBJ2-7; TRBD2 might be the D (7 bases). This clonotype originated in a human donor with active COVID-19. The donor label of this sample is uncertain. Sequenced: peripheral blood. CDR3 sequence reads: CASSVAATGGAYEQYF. The CDR3 DNA follows: TGTGCCAGCAGCGTAGCTGCGACGGGGGGCGCCTACGAGCAGTACTTC.